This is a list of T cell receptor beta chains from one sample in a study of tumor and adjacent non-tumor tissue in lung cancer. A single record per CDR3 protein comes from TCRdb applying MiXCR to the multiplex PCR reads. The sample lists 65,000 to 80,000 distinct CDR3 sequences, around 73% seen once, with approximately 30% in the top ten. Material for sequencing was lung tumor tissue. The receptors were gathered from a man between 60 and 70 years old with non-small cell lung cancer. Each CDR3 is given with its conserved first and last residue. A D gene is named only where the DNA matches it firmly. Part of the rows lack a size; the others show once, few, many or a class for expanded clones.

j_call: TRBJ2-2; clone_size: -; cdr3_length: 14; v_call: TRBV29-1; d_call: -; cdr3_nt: TGCAGCGTTGGTCTGTCGAGGGCCTCCGGGGAGCTGTTTTTT; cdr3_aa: CSVGLSRASGELFF
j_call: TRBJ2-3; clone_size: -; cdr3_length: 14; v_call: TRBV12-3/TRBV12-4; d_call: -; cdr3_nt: TGTGCCAGCAGTTTAGTCCAGGGTGCAGATACGCGATATTTT; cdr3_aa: CASSLVQGADTRYF
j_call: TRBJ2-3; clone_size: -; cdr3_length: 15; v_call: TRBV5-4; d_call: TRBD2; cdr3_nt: TGTGCCAGAGTCCTCAAGGGACTAGGGAGGGATACGCAGTATTTT; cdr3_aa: CARVLKGLGRDTQYF
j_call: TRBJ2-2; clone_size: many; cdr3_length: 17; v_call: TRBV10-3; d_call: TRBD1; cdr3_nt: TGTGCCATCAAGAGACCGGGACAGGGGGTAAACACCGGGGAGCTGTTTTTT; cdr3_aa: CAIKRPGQGVNTGELFF
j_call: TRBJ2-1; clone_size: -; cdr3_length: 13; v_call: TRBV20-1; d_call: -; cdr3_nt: TGCAGTGCGGTCCCGGGCAAGAACAATGAGCAGTTCTTC; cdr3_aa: CSAVPGKNNEQFF
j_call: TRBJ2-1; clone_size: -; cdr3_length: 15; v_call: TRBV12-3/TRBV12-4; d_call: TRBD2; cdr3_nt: TGTACCAGCAGTTTCCCTCAGCGGGACCACAATGGGCACTTCTTC; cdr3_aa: CTSSFPQRDHNGHFF
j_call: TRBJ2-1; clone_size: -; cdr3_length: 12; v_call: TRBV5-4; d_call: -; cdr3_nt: TGTGCCAGCACCCGGCCTTCGGGTGAGCAGTCCTTC; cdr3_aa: CASTRPSGEQSF
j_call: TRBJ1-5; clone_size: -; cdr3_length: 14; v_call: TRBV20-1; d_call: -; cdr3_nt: TGCAGTGCTAGAGAGTCGGCCATAAATCAGCCCCGGCATTTT; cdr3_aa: CSARESAINQPRHF
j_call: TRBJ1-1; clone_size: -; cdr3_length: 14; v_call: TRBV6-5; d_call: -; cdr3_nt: TGTGCCAGCAGTTCGGGCCCGCGCACACAGGAAGCTTTCTTT; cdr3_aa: CASSSGPRTQEAFF
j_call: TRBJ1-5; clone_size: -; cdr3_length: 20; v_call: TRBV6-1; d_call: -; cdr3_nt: TGTGCCAGCAGTGATGTTGGACGGGCAAACCCTTCTTATAGCAATCAGTCCCAGCATTTT; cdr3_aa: CASSDVGRANPSYSNQSQHF
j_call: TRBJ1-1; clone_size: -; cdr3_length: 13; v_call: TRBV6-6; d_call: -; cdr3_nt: TGTGCCAGCAGCCTGGGCCCAGCGGTTGAGGCTTTCTTT; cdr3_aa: CASSLGPAVEAFF
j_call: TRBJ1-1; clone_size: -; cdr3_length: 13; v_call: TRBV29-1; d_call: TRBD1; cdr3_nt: TGCAGCACCTCGGCAGGGGGGGACATTGAATCTTTCTTT; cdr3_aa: CSTSAGGDIESFF
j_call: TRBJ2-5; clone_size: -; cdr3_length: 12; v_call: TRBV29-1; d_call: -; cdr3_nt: TGCAGCGTTGATGATGGGGGGGAGACCCAGTACTTC; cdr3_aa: CSVDDGGETQYF
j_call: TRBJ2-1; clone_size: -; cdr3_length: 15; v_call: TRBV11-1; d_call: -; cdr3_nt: TGTGCCAGCACCTTCGACACCTATAGCACCAATGAGCAGTTCTTT; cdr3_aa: CASTFDTYSTNEQFF
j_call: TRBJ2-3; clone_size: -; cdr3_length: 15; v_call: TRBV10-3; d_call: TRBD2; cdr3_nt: TGTGCCATCAGTGAGGTTAGCGGGAGTCGAGATACGCACTATTTT; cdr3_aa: CAISEVSGSRDTHYF
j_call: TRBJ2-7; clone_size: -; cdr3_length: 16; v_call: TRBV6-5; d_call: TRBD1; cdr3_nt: TGTGCCTGCAGGCCTGACAGGGGCCGACAATTGTACGAGCAGCACTTC; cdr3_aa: CACRPDRGRQLYEQHF
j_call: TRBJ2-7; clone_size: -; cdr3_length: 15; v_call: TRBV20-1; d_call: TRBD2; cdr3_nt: TGCAGAGCTAGAGCGGCTAGCGGGCTAATGGGTGAGCAGTACTTC; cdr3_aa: CRARAASGLMGEQYF
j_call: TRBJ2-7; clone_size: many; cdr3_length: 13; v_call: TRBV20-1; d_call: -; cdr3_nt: TGCAGTGCCAGCCAAGGGGCGGACTACGAGCAGTACTTC; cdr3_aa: CSASQGADYEQYF
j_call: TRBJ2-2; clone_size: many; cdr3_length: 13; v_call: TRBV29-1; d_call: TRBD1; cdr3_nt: TGCAGCGTCCAGGGGGCGAACACCGGGGAGCTGTTTTTT; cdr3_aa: CSVQGANTGELFF
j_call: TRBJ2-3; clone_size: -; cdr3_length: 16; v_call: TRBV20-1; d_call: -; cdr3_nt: TGCAGTGCTTCCGTCCCGGGATTAGGAAACACAGTTACGCAGTATTTT; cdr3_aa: CSASVPGLGNTVTQYF
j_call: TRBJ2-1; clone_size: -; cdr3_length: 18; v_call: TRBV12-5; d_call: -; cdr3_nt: TGTGCTAGTGGTTTGGTCCCCTCTGGGACCGAACATATCAATGAGCAGTTCTTC; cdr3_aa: CASGLVPSGTEHINEQFF
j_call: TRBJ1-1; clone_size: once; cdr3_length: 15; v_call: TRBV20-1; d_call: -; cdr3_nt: TGCAGAGCCCCCTTGGGGGGGTCTCTGAACACTGAAGTTTTCTTT; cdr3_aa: CRAPLGGSLNTEVFF
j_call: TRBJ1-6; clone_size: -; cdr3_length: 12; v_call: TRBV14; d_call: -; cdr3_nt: TGTGCCAGCAGCCATCCCCGTTCACCCCTCCACTTT; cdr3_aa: CASSHPRSPLHF
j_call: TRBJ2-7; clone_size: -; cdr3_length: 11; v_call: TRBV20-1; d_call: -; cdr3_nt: TGCAGAACTAGATCTGGCTACGAGCAGTACTTC; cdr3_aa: CRTRSGYEQYF
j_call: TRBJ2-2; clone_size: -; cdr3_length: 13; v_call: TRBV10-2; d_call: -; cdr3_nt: TGCGCCAGCATGGCCCGGTCCTCCGGGGAGCTGTTTTTT; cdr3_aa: CASMARSSGELFF
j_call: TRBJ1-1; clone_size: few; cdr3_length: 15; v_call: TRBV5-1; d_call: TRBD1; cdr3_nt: TGCGCCAGCAGCCTACTGCAGGGGGGGAACACTGAAGCTTTCTTT; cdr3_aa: CASSLLQGGNTEAFF
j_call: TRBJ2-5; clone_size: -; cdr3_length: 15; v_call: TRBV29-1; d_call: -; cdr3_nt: TGCAGTGTTGATGGGCATCTAGCGAGTCAAGAGGCCCAGTACTTC; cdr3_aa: CSVDGHLASQEAQYF
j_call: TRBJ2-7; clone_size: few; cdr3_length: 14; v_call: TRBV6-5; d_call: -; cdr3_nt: TGTGCCAGCAGTCGGGTCGCCTTCTCCTATGAGCAGTACTTC; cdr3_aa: CASSRVAFSYEQYF
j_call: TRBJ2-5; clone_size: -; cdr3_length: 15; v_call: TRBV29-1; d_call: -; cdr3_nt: TGTAGGGTTGATGGGCATCCAGCGAACCAAGAGACCCAGAACTTC; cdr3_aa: CRVDGHPANQETQNF